The clone carrying this TCR beta chain showed up just a few times. The CDR3 runs to 15 residues. Looked up from germline, CDR1 is GTSNPN and CDR2 is SVGIG (reference sequence). V was cut by 0 bases and J by 2 bases, with 11 bases left in between. The data stem from a study of T-cell reconstitution after alpha-beta-depleted transplantation in children. As it was prepared, the TCRbeta library received unique molecular identifiers. Via MiXCR, TCRdb re-called the PCR reads, giving one row per CDR3 protein. The profile covers under 750,000 distinct CDR3 sequences, with roughly 23% appearing a single time and approximately 14% taken by the ten largest.

The sequencing here drew on PBMCs, mostly from graft donor cells, taken 360 days after TCRalphabeta/CD19-depleted stem cell transplant. The V and J genes are TRBV30 and TRBJ1-5; tentative D call: TRBD1 (5 bases). This sequence originates from a boy less than two years old who had a stem cell transplant for acute myeloid leukemia, so the T cells may come from the graft donor. As DNA, the CDR3 is TGTGCCTGGAGTGTCCAGGGATCCCGCAATCAGCCCCAGCATTTT. Protein sequence: CAWSVQGSRNQPQHF.